Presented here are 27 T cell receptor beta chains from one specimen sequenced in a study of beta chain features in type 1 diabetes. Study-level points and caveats: In all four CD4+ subsets, TCRB CDR3 length was significantly, moderately reduced in type 1 diabetes.

Their antigens are not known. Sequencing targeted expressed TCRB transcripts, as all isolated RNA had been reverse transcribed. Assay: immunoSEQ multiplex PCR; the TCRdb copy retains only in-frame clones and omits some. The sample lists approximately 240,000 clones, more than 15% occurring once. What was sequenced was naive CD4+ T cells from blood. These TCRs come from a man in his thirties or forties with type 1 diabetes.

The rearrangement links TRBV9 to TRBJ2-7, with D tentatively TRBD1 (7 bases). The CDR3 has 17 residues. CDR1 is SGDLS and CDR2 is YYNGEE in the germline V gene. Trimming left V 0 bases short and J 4 bases short, with 20 bases between. The CDR3 nucleotides are TGTGCCAGCAGCGTAGCCAATCACGGAGGGGGCTCTTACGAGCAGTACTTC. This codes for CASSVANHGGGSYEQYF.

V usage is TRBV4-3 and J usage is TRBJ2-5, with D hard to call. Trimming took off 1 base at V and 0 bases at J, with 6 bases between the two ends. The CDR3 loop spans 14 amino acids. The germline CDR1 and CDR2 sequences are LGHNA and YSLEER. CDR3 residues: CASSQVRYQETQYF. CDR3 bases: TGCGCCAGCAGCCAAGTGAGGTACCAAGAGACCCAGTACTTC.

For this clone: Other DNA variants within this sample encode the same CDR3. This sequence joins TRBV20-1 and TRBJ2-5; D uncertain. Trimming pared 0 bases from V and 5 bases from J, leaving 4 bases between. Germline loops: CDR1 DFQATT, CDR2 SNEGSKA (reference sequence). This CDR3 has 11 amino acids. The CDR3 spells CSARDRETQYF. In nucleotides, the CDR3 is TGCAGTGCTAGAGACCGGGAGACCCAGTACTTC.

This clone came up a few times. The gene calls are TRBV7-9 and TRBJ2-7, with D unclear. Germline V gene lookup returns CDR1 SEHNR and CDR2 FQNEAQ (reference sequence). CDR3 length: 14 amino acids. With 3 bases removed from V and 0 bases from J, the gap between germline ends came to 9 bases. The CDR3 nucleotides read TGTGCCAGCAGCTTCCCTGGAAGCTCCTACGAGCAGTACTTC. Protein: CASSFPGSSYEQYF.

This clone has only a few counts. The V call is TRBV10-3, the J call TRBJ2-7; no clear D gene. With 3 bases removed from V and 1 base from J, the gap between germline ends came to 4 bases. The CDR3 loop spans 12 amino acids. Germline CDR1 and CDR2: ENHRY and SYGVKD. The CDR3 loop is CAISEQSYEQYF. The CDR3 DNA reads TGTGCCATCAGTGAACAGTCCTACGAGCAGTACTTC.

V is TRBV6-5 and J is TRBJ2-6, with unresolved D. Trimming pared 6 bases from V and 1 base from J, leaving 4 bases between. The CDR3 is made up of 13 amino acids. Germline V lookup: CDR1 MNHEY, CDR2 SVGAGI. The CDR3 sequence: CASRLSGANVLTF. DNA of the CDR3: TGTGCCAGCAGGTTGTCTGGGGCCAACGTCCTGACTTTC.

The chain carries TRBV9 and TRBJ2-3, with a tentative D call TRBD1 (6 bases). Germline V gene sequence: CDR1 SGDLS, CDR2 YYNGEE. The ends were cut back, 4 bases at V and 2 bases at J, with 14 bases in the middle. This CDR3 region has 15 residues. In DNA form, the CDR3 reads TGTGCCAGCAGCATGAGGGGGTTTACCACAGATACGCAGTATTTT. Encoded protein: CASSMRGFTTDTQYF.

The chain combines TRBV30 with TRBJ1-3; D not certain. The germline gives CDR1 GTSNPN, CDR2 SVGIG (reference sequence). V gave up 5 bases and J gave up 0 bases, with 8 bases separating them. The CDR3 runs 13 residues. Written as DNA, the CDR3 is TGTGCCTGGGCGGCTAACTCTGGAAACACCATATATTTT. It codes for CAWAANSGNTIYF.

CDR3 nucleotides: TGTGCCAGCAGTAGCGGTGGGAGTGGAACAGATACGCAGTATTTT. Protein: CASSSGGSGTDTQYF. This chain links TRBV25-1 with TRBJ2-3; the D gene is possibly TRBD2 (5 bases). Germline CDR1 MGHDK, CDR2 SYGVNS. The CDR3 contains 15 residues. Trimming removed 5 bases from V and 3 bases from J, with 15 bases in between.

The CDR3 sequence is CASSLVAGSLGEQYF. The CDR3 DNA reads as TGTGCCAGCAGCTTAGTGGCGGGAAGTCTGGGCGAGCAGTACTTC. The chain joins TRBV7-2 to TRBJ2-7; maybe TRBD2 (6 bases). V was trimmed by 1 base and J by 6 bases, leaving 16 bases between them. The CDR3 contains 15 residues. Germline CDR1 reads SGHTA; CDR2 reads FQGNSA.

This clone was recorded a few times. The rearrangement links TRBV7-9 to TRBJ2-3, with D uncertain. Germline V gene sequence: CDR1 SEHNR, CDR2 FQNEAQ (reference sequence). The CDR3 extends over 13 amino acids. Trimming took off 7 bases at V and 3 bases at J, with 11 bases between the two ends. CDR3 residues: CASTTERTDTQYF. The CDR3 DNA is TGTGCCAGCACCACCGAACGGACAGATACGCAGTATTTT.

This clone showed up just a few times. This sequence joins TRBV9 and TRBJ2-3; D remains ambiguous. There are 14 residues in the CDR3. V was clipped by 4 bases and J by 0 bases, with 9 bases between them. Germline-derived CDR1 and CDR2 are SGDLS and YYNGEE. CDR3 bases: TGTGCCAGCAGCTCCACCGGGAGCACAGATACGCAGTATTTT. Translation: CASSSTGSTDTQYF.

There are a few counts of this clone. The rearrangement links TRBV28 to TRBJ2-1, with D perhaps TRBD2 (6 bases). The germline V gene encodes CDR1 MDHEN and CDR2 SYDVKM. This CDR3 contains 15 residues. The V end was cut by 6 bases, the J end by 8 bases, with 20 bases between. The CDR3 coding sequence is TGTGCCAGCAGCCCCCGGGCCCCGGGCGGGGATGAGCAGTTCTTC. This sequence encodes CASSPRAPGGDEQFF.

The chain recombines TRBV19 with TRBJ1-5; 7 bases are shared with TRBD1. Trimming took 6 bases from V and 7 from J; bases not matched to a gene: 3. Looked up from germline, CDR1 is LNHDA and CDR2 is SQIVND (reference sequence). This CDR3 comprises 12 residues. CDR3 DNA: TGTGCCAGTAGGACAGGGAACCAGCCCCAGCATTTT. This translates into CASRTGNQPQHF.

The CDR3 DNA is TGCAGCGCCACACAGGTCGGGGAGACCCAGTACTTC. The encoded protein is CSATQVGETQYF. This sequence joins TRBV29-1 and TRBJ2-5; D might be TRBD1 (5 bases). Germline V lookup: CDR1 SQVTM, CDR2 ANQGSEA. The CDR3 runs to 12 residues. Trimming shortened V by 7 bases and J by 5 bases, and 14 bases separated the two germline ends.

The genes are TRBV2 and TRBJ2-2; TRBD1 aligns across 10 bases. J gave up 10 bases and V 4 bases, and 6 bases lay outside the gene matches. This CDR3 has 14 residues. Germline loops: CDR1 SNHLY, CDR2 FYNNEI. The CDR3 is CASSGRDRGLELFF. The CDR3 DNA reads TGTGCCAGCAGTGGCCGGGACAGGGGATTGGAGCTGTTTTTT.

The J gene is TRBJ2-7, the V gene TRBV7-9; 7 nucleotides match TRBD1. Trimming cost V 4 bases and J 2 bases; bases outside gene matches: 8. Germline CDR1 and CDR2: SEHNR and FQNEAQ (reference sequence). The CDR3 is 15 residues long. CDR3: CASSYEWDRTYEQYF. In DNA form, the CDR3 reads TGTGCCAGCAGCTACGAGTGGGACAGAACCTACGAGCAGTACTTC.

This clone was seen only a few times. The V gene is TRBV29-1, the J gene TRBJ1-1; the D gene is possibly TRBD1 (6 bases). The germline CDR1 and CDR2 sequences are SQVTM and ANQGSEA. The ends were cut back, 5 bases at V and 1 base at J, with 8 bases in the middle. The CDR3 runs to 12 residues. CDR3 sequence: CSVNRANTEAFF. CDR3 nucleotide sequence: TGCAGCGTTAACAGGGCGAACACTGAAGCTTTCTTT.

The rearrangement uses TRBV15 and TRBJ2-7, with D uncertain. Germline assignment: CDR1 LNHNV and CDR2 YYDKDF (reference sequence). V was shortened by 0 bases and J by 3 bases, with 6 bases between the two germline ends. The CDR3 contains 13 residues. This CDR3 is CATSRDHSYEQYF. The CDR3 nucleotides read TGTGCCACCAGCAGAGATCATAGCTACGAGCAGTACTTC.

The V gene is TRBV7-9, the J gene TRBJ2-1; TRBD2 matches 14 bases. V trimming: 5 bases; J trimming: 6 bases; junction bases outside the gene matches: 9. Germline V gene lookup returns CDR1 SEHNR and CDR2 FQNEAQ (reference sequence). CDR3 size: 17 residues. The chain's CDR3 is CASSLGLAGVTVNEQFF. The CDR3 DNA is TGTGCCAGCAGCCTGGGACTAGCGGGAGTTACCGTCAATGAGCAGTTCTTC.

The chain joins TRBV4-1 to TRBJ2-1; D uncertain. Looked up from germline, CDR1 is MGHRA and CDR2 is YSYEKL. The V end was cut by 4 bases, the J end by 1 base, with 11 bases between. This CDR3 spans 15 amino acids. The CDR3 DNA reads TGCGCCAGCAGCCCGGGTCCCTGGTCCTACAATGAGCAGTTCTTC. Its translation is CASSPGPWSYNEQFF.

This sequence joins TRBV18 and TRBJ2-3; D possibly uses TRBD1 or TRBD2 (5 bases each). In germline, CDR1 is KGHSH, CDR2 LQKENI. The CDR3 has 13 amino acids. With 8 bases removed from V and 4 bases from J, the gap between germline ends came to 13 bases. The CDR3: CASLPGTADTQYF. The CDR3 DNA sequence: TGTGCCAGCCTACCGGGGACGGCAGATACGCAGTATTTT.

The V gene is TRBV14, the J gene TRBJ2-7; D might be TRBD1 (5 bases). There are 12 residues in the CDR3. V lost 4 bases, J lost 3 bases, and 7 bases lay in between. Germline assignment: CDR1 SGHDN and CDR2 FVKESK. The CDR3 sequence is CASSLTGYEQYF. The CDR3 DNA sequence: TGTGCCAGCAGCCTAACAGGCTACGAGCAGTACTTC.

The chain is built from TRBV29-1 and TRBJ2-2; 8 nucleotides match TRBD2. In germline, CDR1 is SQVTM, CDR2 ANQGSEA. After removal of 7 bases from V and 0 bases from J, the junction contained 4 bases not matched to a gene. The CDR3 sequence is 14 residues long. The CDR3, as DNA: TGCAGCGCAGAGCGGGAGTCGAACACCGGGGAGCTGTTTTTT. Its translation: CSAERESNTGELFF.

This chain uses TRBV7-9 with TRBJ2-6; D unresolved. The CDR3 runs to 15 residues. V lost 5 bases and J lost 2, with 10 bases in between. Germline V gene lookup returns CDR1 SEHNR and CDR2 FQNEAQ (reference sequence). CDR3 sequence (DNA): TGTGCCAGCAGCCTAGTCGAGGCTGGGGCCAACGTCCTGACTTTC. Its translation: CASSLVEAGANVLTF.

This chain links TRBV7-2 with TRBJ2-5; D perhaps matches TRBD2 (6 bases). Germline V gene data show CDR1 as SGHTA and CDR2 as FQGNSA. The germline V and J ends were trimmed by 5 bases and 5 bases, with 18 bases remaining between them. The CDR3 spans 15 residues. Here the CDR3 DNA reads TGTGCCAGCAGCGTATCGACTAGAGCCGGGGAGACCCAGTACTTC. It is translated as CASSVSTRAGETQYF.

The chain recombines TRBV15 with TRBJ1-3; D gene ambiguous. This CDR3 is 14 amino acids long. The germline V and J ends were trimmed by 0 bases and 3 bases, with 6 bases remaining between them. Germline CDR1 LNHNV, CDR2 YYDKDF (reference sequence). CDR3 in amino acids: CATSREGFGNTIYF. In nucleotides, the CDR3 is TGTGCCACCAGCAGAGAGGGGTTTGGAAACACCATATATTTT.